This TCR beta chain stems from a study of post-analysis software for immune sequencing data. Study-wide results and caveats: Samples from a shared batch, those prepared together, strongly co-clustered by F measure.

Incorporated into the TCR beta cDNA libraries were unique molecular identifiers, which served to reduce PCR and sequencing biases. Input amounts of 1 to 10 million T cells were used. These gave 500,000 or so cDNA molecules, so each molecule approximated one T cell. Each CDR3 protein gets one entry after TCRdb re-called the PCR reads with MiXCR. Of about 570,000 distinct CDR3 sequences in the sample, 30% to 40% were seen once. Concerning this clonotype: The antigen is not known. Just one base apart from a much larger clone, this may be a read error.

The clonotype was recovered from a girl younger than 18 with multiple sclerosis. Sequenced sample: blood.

In DNA form, the CDR3 reads TGCAGCGCCAAGGGAAGGGACGGGCCCAATGAGCAGTTCTTC. As protein: CSAKGRDGPNEQFF. The chain is built from TRBV29-1 and TRBJ2-1; either TRBD1 or TRBD2 may supply D (5 bases each). The V end was cut by 7 bases, the J end by 6 bases, with 19 bases between. The CDR3 has 14 residues. Germline lookup yields CDR1 SQVTM and CDR2 ANQGSEA.